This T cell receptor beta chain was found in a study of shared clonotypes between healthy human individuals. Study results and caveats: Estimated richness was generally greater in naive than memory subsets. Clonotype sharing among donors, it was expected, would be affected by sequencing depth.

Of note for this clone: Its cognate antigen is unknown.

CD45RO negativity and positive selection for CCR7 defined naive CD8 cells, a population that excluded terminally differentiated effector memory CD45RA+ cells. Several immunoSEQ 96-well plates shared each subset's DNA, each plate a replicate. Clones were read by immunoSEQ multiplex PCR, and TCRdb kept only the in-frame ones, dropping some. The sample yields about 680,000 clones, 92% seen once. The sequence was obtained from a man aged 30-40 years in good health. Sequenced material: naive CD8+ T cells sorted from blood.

DNA for the CDR3: TGTGCCAGCAGGTCAACAGGGGTCCAAGAGACCCAGTACTTC. Its translation is CASRSTGVQETQYF. The chain has TRBV5-5 and TRBJ2-5; 7 bases are shared with TRBD1. CDR3 length: 14 residues. CDR1 is SGHKS, CDR2 YYEKEE, per germline (reference sequence). Trimming removed 5 bases from V and 1 base from J; junction bases left unmatched: 5.